What follows is one T cell receptor beta chain and its context. Antigen: not known. These data come from a study of T cell responses to AZD1222 COVID-19 vaccine. Study-wide background: Pooling was applied to second doses at about 4 or about 12 weeks. Study-level results: There were vaccine-associated CD4 TCRs across spike, dominant at 160-218 and 743-854. The study identified only five or six AZD1222 recipients as seropositive at baseline.

Assay used: immunoSEQ multiplex PCR; TCRdb lists only in-frame clones, some missing. Among some 40,000 clones listed, over 60% were seen once. Trimming removed 2 bases at V and 1 base at J, with 6 bases between. CDR3 length: 13 amino acids. CDR1 and CDR2 from the germline V gene are SGHRS and YFSETQ. The sample consisted of peripheral blood, taken on day 0 of AZD1222 vaccination. The genes are TRBV5-1 and TRBJ1-1; D gene unclear. The sequence was obtained from an adult in good health. The CDR3 here is CASSLGANTEAFF. The CDR3 nucleotides are TGCGCCAGCAGCTTAGGAGCGAACACTGAAGCTTTCTTT.